The 14 T cell receptor beta chains listed next were all sequenced from one sample in a study of metastatic and nonmetastatic thyroid tumors. TCRdb re-analyzed the PCR reads through MiXCR. The sample shows roughly 59,000 clones, around 16% of them seen only once. Not a single patient had been given any form of treatment at any point before undergoing thyroid surgery. The specimen sequenced was blood. The source of these receptors is a male donor with papillary thyroid cancer or a benign thyroid nodule (not recorded which). Some clones in this sample may be carry-over from other donors' samples.

This clone occurred many times. The chain couples TRBV24-1 to TRBJ2-5; 13 bases map to TRBD2. The V gene end was trimmed by 2 bases and the J gene end by 5 bases; junction bases not matched to a gene: 10. The CDR3 is made up of 18 amino acids. Germline-derived CDR1 and CDR2 are KGHDR and SFDVKD. The CDR3 nucleotides read TGTGCCACCAGTGATTATGGGACTAGCGGGATTAAAGCCGAGACCCAGTACTTC. Its translation: CATSDYGTSGIKAETQYF.

Comment on this clone: A read error may account for a junction end that differs from germline. The J gene is TRBJ1-6, the V gene TRBV9; D is perhaps TRBD1 (5 bases). Germline values: CDR1 SGDLS, CDR2 YYNGEE. The CDR3 sequence is 18 residues long. This chain's CDR3 is CASSPRRDLSSYNSPFHF. CDR3 nucleotide sequence: TGTGCCAGCAGCCCCCGCCGGGACCTGAGCTCCTATAATTCACCCTTCCACTTT.

Ten or more counts support this clone. J is TRBJ1-5 and V is TRBV11-1, with no clear D. The V gene's germline CDR1 is SGHAT and CDR2 FQDESV (reference sequence). The CDR3 extends over 16 amino acids. The V end was cut by 1 base, the J end by 1 base, with 11 bases between. CDR3 coding DNA: TGTGCCAGCAGCTTAGGGCGCGCGGGGAGCAATCAGCCCCAGCATTTT. Translation gives CASSLGRAGSNQPQHF.

The chain recombines TRBV7-3 with TRBJ2-7, with a tentative D call TRBD2 (6 bases). Germline CDR1 is SGHTA and CDR2 is FQGTGA. The CDR3 consists of 17 residues. Trimming shortened V by 6 bases and J by 4 bases, and 25 bases separated the two germline ends. CDR3 in DNA: TGTGCCAGCAGTTCTAGCGACCCGGGCTCCTTGACTTACGAGCAGTACGTC. It specifies CASSSSDPGSLTYEQYV.

About this clone itself: Being one base from a much bigger clone, this may be a read error. The sample has other DNA sequences that encode this CDR3 too. The chain has TRBV4-1 and TRBJ2-7; 7 bases line up with TRBD2. The V gene's germline CDR1 is MGHRA and CDR2 YSYEKL. The V segment lost 4 bases and the J segment 7 bases; nucleotides outside the gene matches: 7. There are 13 residues in the CDR3. The CDR3 bases are TGCGCCAGCAGCCTGGGGGAGGGACGTGAGCAGTACTTC. Its translation: CASSLGEGREQYF.

This clone has only a few counts. A much larger clone differs by one base, so this may be a read error. The genes are TRBV6-4 and TRBJ2-1; a possible D gene is TRBD2 (6 bases). The CDR3 sequence is 13 residues long. Trimming pared 4 bases from V and 8 bases from J, leaving 12 bases between. Germline V gene lookup returns CDR1 MRHNA and CDR2 SNTAGT. CDR3 loop: CASSGRDSHEQFF. The CDR3 bases are TGTGCCAGCAGTGGTCGGGACTCCCATGAGCAGTTCTTC.

Turning to this clone: With a much larger clone just one base away, this may be a read error. The chain links TRBV27 to TRBJ2-1; D is unclear. From germline, CDR1 is MNHEY and CDR2 SMNVEV (reference sequence). The CDR3 runs 12 residues. The CDR3 nucleotides read TGTGCCAGCATTTTAACCCCAGGTGAGCAGTTCTTC. Its protein product is CASILTPGEQFF.

At least ten counts were recorded for this clone. The chain uses TRBV7-2 and TRBJ1-5; tentative D call: TRBD1 (5 bases). The V gene lost 3 bases and the J gene lost 7 bases, with 7 bases spanning the gap. Germline CDR1 reads SGHTA; CDR2 reads FQGNSA. CDR3 length: 12 amino acids. The CDR3 loop is CASSFRDQPQHF. The CDR3 nucleotides are TGTGCCAGCAGCTTTAGGGACCAGCCCCAGCATTTT.

This clone was recorded at least ten times. V and J are TRBV7-3 and TRBJ2-1; 8 positions match TRBD2. Germline CDR1 reads SGHTA; CDR2 reads FQGTGA. V was pared by 5 bases and J by 7 bases, with 4 bases of the junction left unmatched. The CDR3 loop spans 13 amino acids. The CDR3 spells CASSAGGGNEQFF. CDR3 in DNA: TGTGCCAGCAGCGCGGGCGGGGGGAATGAGCAGTTCTTC.

This chain uses TRBV5-5 with TRBJ2-7; 7 nucleotides agree with TRBD1. This CDR3 comprises 15 residues. Germline V gene data show CDR1 as SGHKS and CDR2 as YYEKEE (reference sequence). V lost 0 bases and J lost 3; bases outside the gene matches: 6. The CDR3 DNA reads TGTGCCAGCAGCTTGGCCAACGACAGGGACTACGAGCAGTACGTC. Encoded protein: CASSLANDRDYEQYV.

This clone occurred many times. The chain couples TRBV11-3 to TRBJ2-1, with no clear D. The CDR3 is 14 residues long. Germline assignment: CDR1 SGHNT and CDR2 YENEEA. Trimming stripped 2 bases from V and 6 bases from J, with 11 bases between. As DNA, the CDR3 is TGTGCCAGCAGCTTAACAGACTCCCGCAATGAGCAGTTCTTC. Its protein is CASSLTDSRNEQFF.

The chain recombines TRBV6-2 or TRBV6-3 with TRBJ2-5, with D possibly being TRBD2 (6 bases). Trimming removed 6 bases from V and 5 bases from J, with 13 bases in between. The length of the CDR3 is 13 residues. Germline-derived CDR1 and CDR2 are MNHEY and SVGEGT. CDR3 in DNA: TGTGCCAGCAGCTTAGCGGAGGCGGAGACCCAGTACTTC. Translating gives CASSLAEAETQYF.

This clone was detected ten times or more. This specimen includes other DNA sequences encoding the same CDR3. The V and J genes are TRBV14 and TRBJ1-3, with a tentative D call TRBD1 (6 bases). The germline CDR1 and CDR2 sequences are SGHDN and FVKESK. The V end was cut by 4 bases, the J end by 0 bases, with 10 bases between. The CDR3 consists of 15 residues. The CDR3 DNA is TGTGCCAGCAGCCTTGGACAGTTCTCTGGAAACACCATATATTTT. This translates into CASSLGQFSGNTIYF.

This clone was recorded at least ten times. The V call is TRBV20-1, the J call TRBJ2-5; 8 nucleotides agree with TRBD2. CDR3 size: 16 residues. Trimming cost V 1 base and J 6 bases; bases outside gene matches: 13. Germline CDR1 DFQATT, CDR2 SNEGSKA (reference sequence). The CDR3 loop reads CSARVFLSGDSQTQYF. DNA for the CDR3: TGCAGTGCTAGAGTATTCCTTAGCGGGGACTCGCAGACCCAGTACTTC.